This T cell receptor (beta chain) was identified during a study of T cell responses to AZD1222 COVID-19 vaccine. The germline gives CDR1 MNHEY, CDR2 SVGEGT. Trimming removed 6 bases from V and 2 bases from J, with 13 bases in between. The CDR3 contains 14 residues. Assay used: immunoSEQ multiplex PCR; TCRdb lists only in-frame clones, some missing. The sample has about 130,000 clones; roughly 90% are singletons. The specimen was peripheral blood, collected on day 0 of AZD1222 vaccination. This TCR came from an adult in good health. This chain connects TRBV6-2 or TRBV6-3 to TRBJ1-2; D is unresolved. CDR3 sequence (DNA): TGTGCCAGCAGCACCCCCGGCGGAAACTATGGCTACACCTTC. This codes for CASSTPGGNYGYTF.